This TCR beta chain was sequenced in a study of blood T cell repertoires in COVID-19. Overall study: Acute and convalescent COVID-19 samples came from the United States, Italy and Spain. PBMCs, B-cell-depleted T cells, or T cells provided the cDNA or gDNA that made up the material.

Source study methods: Amplified reference gene primers provided the basis for estimating nucleated cell counts. Sequencing was performed with immunoSEQ multiplex PCR; in TCRdb, only in-frame clones are kept and a portion is missing. V and J calls and clone size come straight from that table; D and trimming were deduced from the DNA. The table has 95,000 or so clones, approximately 85% seen once. The clonotype comes from a woman of 80 years or more with active or convalescent COVID-19. The sample taken for sequencing was peripheral blood.

CDR3 sequence (DNA): TGTGCCAGCAGCCAAGTCCAGGATACGCAGTATTTT. Translation gives CASSQVQDTQYF. This chain connects TRBV3-1 (or the pseudogene TRBV3-2) to TRBJ2-3; D is uncertain. Deletions cut 1 base from V and 6 bases from J, with 5 bases between. This CDR3 is built from 12 residues. Germline CDR1 is LGHDT and CDR2 is YNNKEL (reference sequence).